These 13 T cell receptor beta chains came from one sample sequenced in a study of T cell changes during pregnancy in multiple sclerosis (dated by TCRdb to the late 2010s). The library was built by means of the immunoSEQ multiplex PCR assay. TCRdb limited this immuneACCESS table to in-frame rearrangements with V and J called. A share of clones is missing; checked studies link under half to unresolved V genes, and the rest is unexplained. For this sample there are about 38,000 clones; 85% to 90% appear just once. Of the sample, around 7.3% is held by the ten largest clones. Specimen: CD8+ T cells from peripheral blood mononuclear cells, collected in the third trimester of pregnancy. The receptors were sampled from a female donor with multiple sclerosis, enrolled in a pregnancy study.

V usage is TRBV15 and J usage is TRBJ2-7; 8 bases map to TRBD1. From germline, CDR1 is LNHNV and CDR2 YYDKDF (reference sequence). With V trimmed by 5 bases and J by 6 bases, 6 bases remained unmatched. The CDR3 length is 13 residues. For the CDR3, the DNA is TGTGCCACCAGCGGAAGACAGGGGATCGAGCAGTACTTC. It translates to CATSGRQGIEQYF.

The chain recombines TRBV12-5 with TRBJ1-2; D is ambiguous. The germline gives CDR1 LGHNT, CDR2 FRNRAP. CDR3 size: 14 residues. The germline V and J ends were trimmed by 6 bases and 5 bases, with 16 bases remaining between them. The CDR3: CASGDASSGYGYTF. Here the CDR3 DNA reads TGTGCTAGTGGCGATGCCTCGAGCGGATATGGCTACACCTTC.

As DNA, the CDR3 is TGTGCCACCAGCAGAGATCGGGAAACCTACACCTTC. As protein: CATSRDRETYTF. The V call is TRBV15, the J call TRBJ1-2; D is ambiguous. This CDR3 is built from 12 residues. Per the germline V gene, CDR1 is LNHNV and CDR2 is YYDKDF (reference sequence). Deletions cut 0 bases from V and 10 bases from J, with 9 bases between.

In the case of this clone: Other DNA variants within this sample encode the same CDR3. The chain combines TRBV10-2 with TRBJ1-5; D possibly corresponds to TRBD1 (5 bases). The CDR3 sequence is 16 residues long. Per the germline V gene, CDR1 is WSHSY and CDR2 is SAAADI. The V end was cut by 6 bases, the J end by 1 base, with 16 bases between. The CDR3 reads CASSDFGQGSNQPQHF. CDR3 nucleotide sequence: TGCGCCAGCAGCGACTTTGGGCAGGGAAGCAATCAGCCCCAGCATTTT.

This rearrangement joins TRBV19 to TRBJ1-2; no reliable D call. With 3 bases removed from V and 4 bases from J, the gap between germline ends came to 6 bases. Germline V gives CDR1 LNHDA, CDR2 SQIVND (reference sequence). The CDR3 sequence is 12 residues long. This chain's CDR3 is CASSMPSYGYTF. The CDR3 nucleotides read TGTGCCAGTAGTATGCCCAGCTATGGCTACACCTTC.

The chain uses TRBV30 and TRBJ2-1; 8 bases match TRBD1. The CDR3 runs to 15 residues. Germline CDR1 reads GTSNPN; CDR2 reads SVGIG (reference sequence). The junction had 5 bases not matched to a gene; V was cut back by 2 bases and J by 2 bases. The DNA for the CDR3 is TGTGCCTGGAGTTCCGGGACAGGAGCCTACAATGAGCAGTTCTTC. It encodes CAWSSGTGAYNEQFF.

In this sample, this clone is large (0.1 to 1%). The chain recombines TRBV4-1 with TRBJ2-7; 10 nucleotides line up with TRBD2. J gave up 4 bases and V 3 bases, and 6 bases lay outside the gene matches. Germline V lookup: CDR1 MGHRA, CDR2 YSYEKL. The CDR3 consists of 15 residues. CDR3 sequence: CASSQISGGWYEQYF. The CDR3 bases are TGCGCCAGCAGCCAGATTAGCGGGGGGTGGTACGAGCAGTACTTC.

The chain uses TRBV5-4 and TRBJ1-2, with D uncertain. The CDR3 extends over 13 amino acids. Germline CDR1 is SGHNT and CDR2 is YYREEE (reference sequence). V was clipped by 1 base and J by 6 bases, with 10 bases between them. CDR3 nucleotide sequence: TGTGCCAGCAGCTTGATGAGCGGCCATGGCTACACCTTC. This translates into CASSLMSGHGYTF.

The chain combines TRBV5-1 with TRBJ1-4; D possibly corresponds to TRBD1 (5 bases). The CDR3 is 18 residues long. V was pared by 4 bases and J by 0 bases, with 19 bases between. Germline V gene data show CDR1 as SGHRS and CDR2 as YFSETQ. The CDR3: CASSGGTLRRATNEKLFF. The CDR3 coding sequence is TGCGCCAGCAGCGGCGGGACCCTCAGAAGGGCAACTAATGAAAAACTGTTTTTT.

The rearrangement uses TRBV4-3 and TRBJ2-2; D perhaps matches TRBD2 (6 bases). Germline CDR1 and CDR2: LGHNA and YSLEER. The V end lost 0 bases, the J end lost 0 bases, and 11 bases lay between the germline ends. The CDR3 extends over 17 amino acids. As DNA, the CDR3 is TGCGCCAGCAGCCAAGAAGTAGCGGAAGCGAACACCGGGGAGCTGTTTTTT. Translation gives CASSQEVAEANTGELFF.

The gene calls are TRBV4-3 and TRBJ1-1; D unclear. The CDR3 has 15 residues. Deletions cut 1 base from V and 1 base from J, with 10 bases between. CDR1 is LGHNA and CDR2 is YSLEER in the germline V gene. The CDR3 protein is CASSQVIRGNTEAFF. Written as DNA, the CDR3 is TGCGCCAGCAGCCAAGTGATCCGGGGGAACACTGAAGCTTTCTTT.

V and J are TRBV7-9 and TRBJ1-2, with no clear D. V shed 4 bases and J shed 6 bases, with 18 bases lying between them. The CDR3 covers 15 residues. The germline V gene encodes CDR1 SEHNR and CDR2 FQNEAQ (reference sequence). The CDR3 protein is CASSSQVEGSNGYTF. In DNA form, the CDR3 reads TGTGCCAGCAGCTCACAAGTCGAGGGCTCGAATGGCTACACCTTC.

The V call is TRBV2, the J call TRBJ1-2; the D gene is possibly TRBD1 (5 bases). This CDR3 comprises 14 residues. The germline V and J ends were trimmed by 6 bases and 8 bases, with 19 bases remaining between them. CDR1 and CDR2 from the germline V gene are SNHLY and FYNNEI. CDR3 nucleotides: TGTGCCAGCAGCGGCTCGACTCAAACAGGAGGCTACACCTTC. Protein sequence: CASSGSTQTGGYTF.